One sample yielded the 19 T cell receptor beta chains listed below, sequenced in a study of cytomegalovirus exposure and HLA in healthy donors. Primers for the PCR totalled 60 Vbeta and 13 Jbeta. TCRdb's table, derived via immunoSEQ multiplex PCR, lists solely in-frame clones and lacks some. There are approximately 85,000 clones in the sample; 80% occur only once, and around 6.7% lies in the top ten. Sequencing input: PBMCs. These receptor sequences come from a man younger than 45 in good health and CMV-seronegative.

The gene calls are TRBV11-2 and TRBJ1-1; a possible D gene is TRBD1 (6 bases). The CDR3 contains 13 residues. Germline values: CDR1 SGHAT, CDR2 FQNNGV. V lost 2 bases and J 5 bases, leaving 9 bases between the germline ends. CDR3 in amino acids: CASSLRQVTEAFF. CDR3 coding DNA: TGTGCCAGCAGCTTAAGACAGGTTACTGAAGCTTTCTTT.

Points on this clone: This CDR3 is also generated by other DNA sequences in the sample. The chain has TRBV30 and TRBJ2-3; 12 bases align to TRBD2. The CDR3 sequence is 14 residues long. Trimming removed 3 bases from V and 6 bases from J; junction bases left unmatched: 4. CDR1 is GTSNPN, CDR2 SVGIG, per germline (reference sequence). The CDR3 sequence: CAWSDGTSGDTQYF. CDR3 sequence (DNA): TGTGCCTGGAGCGACGGGACTAGCGGGGATACGCAGTATTTT.

This clone was observed once. V is TRBV10-1 and J is TRBJ1-6; D might be TRBD1 (5 bases). V shed 3 bases and J shed 11 bases, with 11 bases lying between them. Germline CDR1 WNHNN, CDR2 SYGVQD (reference sequence). The CDR3 is 13 amino acids. In nucleotides, the CDR3 is TGCGCCAGCAGTGAAGGGGTACGGACACCCCTCCACTTT. This translates into CASSEGVRTPLHF.

This chain links TRBV4-1 with TRBJ1-4; D gene ambiguous. The V and J ends lost 0 bases and 4 bases respectively, with 9 bases between them. Germline V gene sequence: CDR1 MGHRA, CDR2 YSYEKL. CDR3 length: 15 amino acids. The CDR3 DNA sequence: TGCGCCAGCAGCCAAGAGACTGCTTTTAATGAAAAACTGTTTTTT. Residues: CASSQETAFNEKLFF.

This chain joins TRBV7-2 and TRBJ1-6, with 7 bases identical to TRBD1. The CDR3 is 15 amino acids. Germline loops: CDR1 SGHTA, CDR2 FQGNSA. After removal of 0 bases from V and 10 bases from J, the junction contained 6 bases not matched to a gene. CDR3: CASSLAQGGGSPLHF. The CDR3 DNA reads as TGTGCCAGCAGCTTAGCCCAGGGGGGTGGCTCACCCCTCCACTTT.

The rearrangement joins TRBV18 to TRBJ1-2; D call uncertain. Germline V CDR1 and CDR2: KGHSH, LQKENI. Trimming shortened V by 5 bases and J by 8 bases, and 12 bases separated the two germline ends. The CDR3 spans 12 residues. CDR3 residues: CASSKPGGGYTF. The CDR3 coding sequence is TGTGCCAGCTCAAAACCGGGTGGCGGCTACACCTTC.

CDR3 in DNA: TGCGCCAGCAGACTCAACGGACTGAACACAGATACGCAGTATTTT. Residues: CASRLNGLNTDTQYF. The chain couples TRBV10-2 to TRBJ2-3; D possibly corresponds to TRBD2 (5 bases). The ends were cut back, 6 bases at V and 2 bases at J, with 15 bases in the middle. Germline lookup yields CDR1 WSHSY and CDR2 SAAADI. The CDR3 covers 15 residues.

The chain joins TRBV30 to TRBJ2-5; 9 bases align to TRBD1. Germline trimming cut 2 bases from V and 4 bases from J; bases unmatched to any gene: 8. CDR3 length equals 15 residues. CDR1 GTSNPN and CDR2 SVGIG come from the germline V gene (reference sequence). CDR3 sequence reads: CAWSPRQGVRETQYF. The CDR3, as DNA: TGTGCCTGGAGTCCGAGACAGGGGGTGCGAGAGACCCAGTACTTC. Full variable domain (remainder filled in from reference TRBV30 and TRBJ2-5): SQTIHQWPATLVQPVGSPLSLECTVEGTSNPNLYWYRQAAGRGLQLLFYSVGIGQISSEVPQNLSASRPQDRQFILSSKKLLLSDSGFYLCAWSPRQGVRETQYFGPGTRLLVL.

The rearrangement links TRBV5-6 to TRBJ1-1, with D unclear. There are 17 residues in the CDR3. The V end was cut by 4 bases, the J end by 0 bases, with 19 bases between. CDR1 SGHDT and CDR2 YYEEEE come from the germline V gene. The CDR3 reads CASSPGAIGTMNTEAFF. In nucleotides, the CDR3 is TGTGCCAGCAGCCCCGGAGCCATTGGAACCATGAACACTGAAGCTTTCTTT.

The chain links TRBV25-1 to TRBJ2-4, with TRBD1 matching over 7 bases. Germline V gene data show CDR1 as MGHDK and CDR2 as SYGVNS. The CDR3 is made up of 18 amino acids. The V segment lost 4 bases and the J segment 0 bases; nucleotides outside the gene matches: 12. This chain's CDR3 is CASSARQGINLAKNIQYF. The CDR3 DNA reads as TGTGCCAGCAGTGCCCGACAGGGAATCAATCTAGCCAAAAACATTCAGTACTTC.

The chain couples TRBV28 to TRBJ2-2; the match to TRBD1 covers 8 bases. V shed 5 bases, J shed 7 bases, and the junction held 9 bases outside the gene matches. Germline assignment: CDR1 MDHEN and CDR2 SYDVKM. This CDR3 is 15 amino acids long. The CDR3 DNA follows: TGTGCCAGCAGTGATTGGACAGGGCGGGGCGGGGAGCTGTTTTTT. Protein product: CASSDWTGRGGELFF.

This clone was seen a few times. This CDR3 reads CASTDRAHEKLFF. CDR3 sequence (DNA): TGTGCCAGCACCGACAGGGCCCATGAAAAACTGTTTTTT. V usage is TRBV6-1 and J usage is TRBJ1-4, with TRBD1 matching 7 bases. The V and J ends lost 7 bases and 6 bases, in that order; junction bases with no gene match: 5. The CDR3 length is 13 residues. Germline assignment: CDR1 MNHNS and CDR2 SASEGT.

The rearrangement uses TRBV19 and TRBJ2-3; a weak D match, TRBD1 (6 bases). V dropped 11 bases and J dropped 1 base, with 19 bases sitting between them. Germline loops: CDR1 LNHDA, CDR2 SQIVND (reference sequence). The CDR3 loop spans 15 amino acids. The CDR3 DNA reads as TGTGCCTCACAGGGCCGATCAGCCCGCACAGATACGCAGTATTTT. Its protein product is CASQGRSARTDTQYF.

The rearrangement links TRBV29-1 to TRBJ1-2, with TRBD1 as a possible D gene (6 bases). With 6 bases removed from V and 9 bases from J, the gap between germline ends came to 23 bases. There are 14 residues in the CDR3. The germline V gene encodes CDR1 SQVTM and CDR2 ANQGSEA. For the CDR3, the DNA is TGCAGCGTCGCTTACATGACAGGCGAGGGGAGCTACACCTTC. This codes for CSVAYMTGEGSYTF.

The chain joins TRBV4-2 to TRBJ2-7, with TRBD1 identical over 9 bases. With 5 bases clipped from V and 0 bases from J, the junction kept 8 bases outside the gene matches. The CDR3 totals 16 residues. Germline V CDR1 and CDR2: LGHNA, YNFKEQ. CDR3 in amino acids: CASSVRQGEGSYEQYF. CDR3 sequence (DNA): TGTGCCAGCAGCGTCCGACAGGGGGAGGGCTCCTACGAGCAGTACTTC.

V is TRBV5-8 and J is TRBJ2-7; TRBD2 aligns across 8 bases. V dropped 0 bases and J dropped 3; count of bases not matched to a gene: 5. CDR3 size: 15 residues. Germline V CDR1 and CDR2: SGHTS, YDEGEE. The CDR3 DNA is TGTGCCAGCAGCTTGGAGGCTAGCGGGCGCTACGAGCAGTACTTC. It encodes CASSLEASGRYEQYF. Together with reference TRBV5-8 and TRBJ2-7, the CDR3 gives the full variable domain: EAGVTQSPTHLIKTRGQQATLRCSPISGHTSVYWYQQALGLGLQFLLWYDEGEERNRGNFPPRFSGRQFPNYSSELNVNALELEDSALYLCASSLEASGRYEQYFGPGTRLTVT.

In nucleotides, the CDR3 is TGTGCCAGCAGCCCACTAGCGGGGGTAGTGTCCTACGAGCAGTACTTC. It specifies CASSPLAGVVSYEQYF. The rearrangement links TRBV7-2 to TRBJ2-7, with 11 bases matching TRBD2. Germline loops: CDR1 SGHTA, CDR2 FQGNSA. With 5 bases clipped from V and 1 base from J, the junction kept 7 bases outside the gene matches. The CDR3 runs to 16 residues.

The J gene is TRBJ1-1, the V gene TRBV28, with a tentative D call TRBD1 (6 bases). Germline CDR1 is MDHEN and CDR2 is SYDVKM. This CDR3 region has 15 residues. Trimming stripped 6 bases from V and 0 bases from J, with 14 bases between. The CDR3 loop is CASRSGQTLNTEAFF. The DNA for the CDR3 is TGTGCCAGCAGATCTGGACAGACCTTGAACACTGAAGCTTTCTTT.

V gene TRBV5-1 combines with J gene TRBJ2-3, with 11 bases that match TRBD2. The J segment lost 6 bases and the V segment lost 2 bases, leaving 8 bases of the junction unmatched. Germline lookup yields CDR1 SGHRS and CDR2 YFSETQ. The CDR3 extends over 16 amino acids. For the CDR3, the DNA is TGCGCCAGCAGCTTTAGCGGGAGGGCCGTAGTCGATACGCAGTATTTT. This sequence encodes CASSFSGRAVVDTQYF.